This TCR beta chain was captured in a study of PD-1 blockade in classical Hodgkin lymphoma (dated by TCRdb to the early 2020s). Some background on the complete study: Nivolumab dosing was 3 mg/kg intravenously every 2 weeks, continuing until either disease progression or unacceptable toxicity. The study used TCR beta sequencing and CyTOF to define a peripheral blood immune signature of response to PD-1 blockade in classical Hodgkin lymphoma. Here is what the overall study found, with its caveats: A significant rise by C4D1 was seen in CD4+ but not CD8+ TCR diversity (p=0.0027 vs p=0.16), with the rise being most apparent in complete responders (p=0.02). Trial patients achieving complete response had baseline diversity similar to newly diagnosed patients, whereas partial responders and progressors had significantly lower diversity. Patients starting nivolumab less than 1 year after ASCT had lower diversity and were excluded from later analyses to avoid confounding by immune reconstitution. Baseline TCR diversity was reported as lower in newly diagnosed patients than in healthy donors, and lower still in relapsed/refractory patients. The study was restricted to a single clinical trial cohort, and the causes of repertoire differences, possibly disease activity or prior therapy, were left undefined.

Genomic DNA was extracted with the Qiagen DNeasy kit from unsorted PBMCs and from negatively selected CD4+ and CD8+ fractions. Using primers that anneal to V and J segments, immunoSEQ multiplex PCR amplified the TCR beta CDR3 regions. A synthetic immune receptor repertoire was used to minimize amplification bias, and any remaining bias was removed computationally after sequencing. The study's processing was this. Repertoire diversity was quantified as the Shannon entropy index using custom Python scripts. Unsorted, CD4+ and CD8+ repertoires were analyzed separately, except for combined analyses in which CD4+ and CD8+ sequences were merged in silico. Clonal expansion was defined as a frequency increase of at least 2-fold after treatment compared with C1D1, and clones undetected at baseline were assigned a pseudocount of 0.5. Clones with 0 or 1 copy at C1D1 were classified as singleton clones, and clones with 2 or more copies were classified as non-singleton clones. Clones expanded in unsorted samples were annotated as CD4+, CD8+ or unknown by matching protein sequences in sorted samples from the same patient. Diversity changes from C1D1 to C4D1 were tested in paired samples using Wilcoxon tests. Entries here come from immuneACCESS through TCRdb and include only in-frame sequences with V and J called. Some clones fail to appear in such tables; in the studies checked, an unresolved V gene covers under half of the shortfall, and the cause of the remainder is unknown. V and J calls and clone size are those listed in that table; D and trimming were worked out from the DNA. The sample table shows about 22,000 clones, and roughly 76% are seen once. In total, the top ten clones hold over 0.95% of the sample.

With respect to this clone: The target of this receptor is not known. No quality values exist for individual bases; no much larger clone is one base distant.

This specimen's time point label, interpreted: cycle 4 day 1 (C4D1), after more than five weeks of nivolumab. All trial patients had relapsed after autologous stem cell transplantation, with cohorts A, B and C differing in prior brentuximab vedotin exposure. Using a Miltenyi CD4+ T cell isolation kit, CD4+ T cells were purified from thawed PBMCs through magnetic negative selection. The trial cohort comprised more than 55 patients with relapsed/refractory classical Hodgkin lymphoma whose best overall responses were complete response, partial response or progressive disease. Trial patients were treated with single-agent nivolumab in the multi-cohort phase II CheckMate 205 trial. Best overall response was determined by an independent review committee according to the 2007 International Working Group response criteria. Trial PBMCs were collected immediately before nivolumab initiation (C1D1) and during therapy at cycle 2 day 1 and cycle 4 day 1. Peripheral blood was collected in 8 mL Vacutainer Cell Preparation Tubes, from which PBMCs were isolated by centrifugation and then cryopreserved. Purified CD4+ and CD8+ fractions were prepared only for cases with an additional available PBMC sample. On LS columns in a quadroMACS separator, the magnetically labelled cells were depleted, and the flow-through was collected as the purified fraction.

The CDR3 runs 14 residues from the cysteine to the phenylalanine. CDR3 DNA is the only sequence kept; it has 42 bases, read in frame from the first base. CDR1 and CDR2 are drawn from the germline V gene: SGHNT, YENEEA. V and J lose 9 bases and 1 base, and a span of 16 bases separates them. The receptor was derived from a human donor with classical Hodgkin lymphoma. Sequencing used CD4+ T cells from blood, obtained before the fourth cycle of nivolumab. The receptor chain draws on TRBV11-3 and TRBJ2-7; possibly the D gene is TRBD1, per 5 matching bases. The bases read TGTGCCAGTAAGGTAGGGGATTTTTCCTACGAGCAGTACTTC. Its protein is CASKVGDFSYEQYF.